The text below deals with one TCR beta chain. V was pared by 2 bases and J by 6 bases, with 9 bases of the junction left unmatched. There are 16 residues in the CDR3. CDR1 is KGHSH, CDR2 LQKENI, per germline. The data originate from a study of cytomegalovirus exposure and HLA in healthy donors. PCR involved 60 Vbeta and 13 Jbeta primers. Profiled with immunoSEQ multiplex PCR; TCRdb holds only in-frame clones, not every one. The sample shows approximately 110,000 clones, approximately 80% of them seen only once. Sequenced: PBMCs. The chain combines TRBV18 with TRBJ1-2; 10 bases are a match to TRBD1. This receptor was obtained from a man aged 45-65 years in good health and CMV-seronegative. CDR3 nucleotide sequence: TGTGCCAGCTCACCATGGCGGGGACAGGGGCGTCATGGCTACACCTTC. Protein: CASSPWRGQGRHGYTF.